This TCR beta chain stems from a study of blood T cell repertoires in COVID-19. On the study more broadly: There were acute and convalescent COVID-19 samples, and they came from the United States, Italy and Spain.

Looked up from germline, CDR1 is WSHSY and CDR2 is SAAADI. The CDR3 is 16 amino acids. V lost 5 bases to trimming and J lost 5 bases; unmatched junction nucleotides: 9. Assignments of participants to cohorts depended upon their own reported clinical history. Method: immunoSEQ multiplex PCR; TCRdb's copy keeps in-frame clones and lacks some. Altogether 350,000 to 400,000 clones are present, roughly nine tenths being singletons, with the ten largest covering 0.8% to 0.9%. The chain carries TRBV10-2 and TRBJ2-1; 10 nucleotides line up with TRBD2. Sequencing was done on a sample of PBMCs or T cells enriched from blood (not recorded which). The sequence was collected from a woman aged 40 to 49 who had been exposed to COVID-19. The CDR3 here is CASSQSGRGPDNEQFF. Here the CDR3 DNA reads TGCGCCAGCAGTCAGAGCGGGAGGGGGCCAGACAATGAGCAGTTCTTC.